The clone carrying this TCR beta chain came up many times. What was amplified from RNA transcripts were TCR beta CDR3 regions. During a first-round RT-PCR of the TCR CDR3, the HTBI primer set was used. In TCRdb, the multiplex PCR reads were re-called with MiXCR into one record per CDR3 protein. Among about 360,000 distinct CDR3 sequences listed, roughly an eighth were seen once. These data originate in a study of T cells in Graves' hyperthyroidism and ophthalmopathy. The clonotype originates from a woman younger than 35 with Graves' hyperthyroidism. Sequencing was carried out using blood.

CDR3 loop: CASRNGGGPAYEQYF. In DNA, the CDR3 is TGTGCCAGCAGAAACGGCGGGGGCCCCGCCTACGAGCAGTACTTC. V usage is TRBV28 and J usage is TRBJ2-7, with D possibly being TRBD2 (7 bases). Between the trimmed V and J ends, which lost 6 bases and 2 bases, there was a span of 17 bases. The CDR3 consists of 15 residues. Germline values: CDR1 MDHEN, CDR2 SYDVKM. The full variable domain, completed using reference TRBV28 and TRBJ2-7, is DVKVTQSSRYLVKRTGEKVFLECVQDMDHENMFWYRQDPGLGLRLIYFSYDVKMKEKGDIPEGYSVSREKKERFSLILESASTNQTSMYLCASRNGGGPAYEQYFGPGTRLTVT.